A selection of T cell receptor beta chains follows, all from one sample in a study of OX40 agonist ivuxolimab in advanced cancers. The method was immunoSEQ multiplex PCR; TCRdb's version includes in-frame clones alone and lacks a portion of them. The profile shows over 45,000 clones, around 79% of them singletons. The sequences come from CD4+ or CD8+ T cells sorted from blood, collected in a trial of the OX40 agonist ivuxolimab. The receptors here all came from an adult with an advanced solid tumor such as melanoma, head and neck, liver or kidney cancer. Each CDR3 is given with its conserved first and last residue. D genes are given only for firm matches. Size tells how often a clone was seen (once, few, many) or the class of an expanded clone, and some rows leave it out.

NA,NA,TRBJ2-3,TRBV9,CASSVGDSGTDTQYF,TGTGCCAGCAGCGTAGGTGATAGCGGCACAGATACGCAGTATTTT
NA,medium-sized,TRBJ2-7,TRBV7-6,CASSLAGAVYEQYF,TGTGCCAGCAGCTTAGCAGGGGCAGTCTACGAGCAGTACTTC
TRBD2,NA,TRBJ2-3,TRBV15,CATSRGGGPGDTQYF,TGTGCCACCAGCAGAGGGGGGGGACCTGGGGATACGCAGTATTTT
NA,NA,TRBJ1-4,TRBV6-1,CASSEARGRDEELFF,TGTGCCAGCAGTGAAGCGCGGGGCAGAGACGAAGAACTGTTTTTT
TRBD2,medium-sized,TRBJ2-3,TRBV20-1,CSADQRETQYF,TGCAGTGCTGACCAGCGGGAGACGCAGTATTTT
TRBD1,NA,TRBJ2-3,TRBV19,CATGQGVGTDTQYF,TGTGCCACAGGACAGGGGGTCGGCACAGATACGCAGTATTTT
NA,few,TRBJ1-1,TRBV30,CAWSRQTNTEAFF,TGTGCCTGGAGTCGTCAGACAAACACTGAAGCTTTCTTT
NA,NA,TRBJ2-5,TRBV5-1,CASSFGQPQETQYF,TGCGCCAGCAGCTTTGGTCAGCCCCAAGAGACCCAGTACTTC
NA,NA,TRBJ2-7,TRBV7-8,CASSLAGAPSEQYF,TGTGCCAGCAGCTTGGCAGGGGCACCGTCGGAGCAGTACTTC
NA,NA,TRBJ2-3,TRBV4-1,CASSLGGYTDTQYF,TGCGCCAGCAGTTTGGGGGGATACACAGATACGCAGTATTTT
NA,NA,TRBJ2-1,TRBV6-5,CASSLEGTYNEQFF,TGTGCCAGCAGTCTCGAGGGAACCTACAATGAGCAGTTCTTC
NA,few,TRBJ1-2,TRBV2,CASSQQSGYTF,TGTGCCAGCAGTCAGCAGAGTGGCTACACCTTC
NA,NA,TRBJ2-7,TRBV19,CASSSSSSFNYEQYF,TGTGCCAGTAGTTCATCCTCTAGCTTTAACTACGAGCAGTACTTC
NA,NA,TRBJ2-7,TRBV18,CASSPLNEQYF,TGTGCCAGCTCCCCTTTGAACGAGCAGTACTTC
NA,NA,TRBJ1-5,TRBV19,CASTPEPYSSQPQHF,TGTGCCAGTACCCCGGAACCATATAGCAGTCAGCCCCAGCATTTT
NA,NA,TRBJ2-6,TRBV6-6,CASSYGQASGANVLTF,TGTGCCAGCAGTTACGGGCAGGCGTCTGGGGCCAACGTCCTGACTTTC
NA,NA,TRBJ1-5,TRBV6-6,CASSYQSGNQPQHF,TGTGCCAGCAGTTACCAGTCGGGCAATCAGCCCCAGCATTTT
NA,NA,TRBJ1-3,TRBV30,CAWTRTGGNTIYF,TGTGCCTGGACCCGGACGGGTGGAAACACCATATATTTT
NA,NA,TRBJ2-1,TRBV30,CAWSVLLAYEQFF,TGTGCCTGGAGTGTTTTACTAGCCTATGAGCAGTTCTTC
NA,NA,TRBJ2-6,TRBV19,CASSKQGGSGANVLTF,TGTGCCAGTAGTAAACAGGGTGGTTCTGGGGCCAACGTCCTGACTTTC
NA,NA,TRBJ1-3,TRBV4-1,CASSQNIGGLFGNTIYF,TGCGCCAGCAGCCAAAACATCGGGGGGCTGTTTGGAAACACCATATATTTT
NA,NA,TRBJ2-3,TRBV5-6,CASSSSVVGARGDTQYF,TGTGCCAGCAGCTCCTCCGTTGTCGGGGCCCGGGGAGATACGCAGTATTTT
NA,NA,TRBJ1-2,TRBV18,CASSPPISRHYGYTF,TGTGCCAGCTCACCACCTATTAGTCGGCACTATGGCTACACCTTC
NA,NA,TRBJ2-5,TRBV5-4,CASSSPYPGLQETQYF,TGTGCCAGCAGCTCTCCTTACCCGGGACTCCAAGAGACCCAGTACTTC
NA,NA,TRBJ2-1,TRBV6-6,CASKTGDEQFF,TGTGCCAGCAAGACGGGGGATGAGCAGTTCTTC
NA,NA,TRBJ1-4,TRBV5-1,CASSWRGAEGEKLFF,TGCGCCAGCAGCTGGCGGGGAGCGGAGGGTGAAAAACTGTTTTTT
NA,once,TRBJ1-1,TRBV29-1,CSARTDLNTEAFF,TGCAGCGCACGGACAGACCTGAACACTGAAGCTTTCTTT
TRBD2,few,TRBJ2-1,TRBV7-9,CASSFSGTSMEQFF,TGTGCCAGCAGCTTCAGCGGGACCTCCATGGAGCAGTTCTTC
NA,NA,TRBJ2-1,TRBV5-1,CASSLGDFDNEQFF,TGCGCCAGCAGCTTGGGGGACTTCGACAATGAGCAGTTCTTC
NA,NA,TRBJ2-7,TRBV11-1,CASSPDRREQYF,TGTGCCAGCAGCCCGGACCGACGGGAGCAGTACTTC
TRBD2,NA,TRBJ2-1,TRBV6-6,CASSSGGDNNEQFF,TGTGCCAGCAGTAGCGGGGGGGATAACAATGAGCAGTTCTTC
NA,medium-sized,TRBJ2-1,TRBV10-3,CAIIDQLEVMFF,TGTGCCATCATTGACCAGTTAGAGGTAATGTTCTTC
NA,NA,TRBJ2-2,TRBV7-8,CASSLQGTAGELFF,TGTGCCAGCAGCCTACAGGGTACGGCCGGGGAGCTGTTTTTT
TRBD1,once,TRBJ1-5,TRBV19,CASSMGQISNQPQHF,TGTGCCAGTAGTATGGGACAGATTAGCAATCAGCCCCAGCATTTT
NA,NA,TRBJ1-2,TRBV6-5,CASSYQGRGTAGYTF,TGTGCCAGCAGTTATCAGGGCAGGGGCACGGCTGGCTACACCTTC
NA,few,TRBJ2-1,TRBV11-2,CASSLARSTYNEQFF,TGTGCCAGCAGCTTAGCCCGATCCACCTACAATGAGCAGTTCTTC
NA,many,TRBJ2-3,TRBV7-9,CASSLALSTDTQYF,TGTGCCAGCAGCTTAGCGTTAAGCACAGATACGCAGTATTTT
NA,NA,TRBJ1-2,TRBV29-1,CSVSGGDYGYTF,TGCAGCGTTAGCGGGGGCGACTATGGCTACACCTTC
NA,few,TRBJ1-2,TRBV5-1,CASSPGHDNYGYTF,TGCGCCAGCAGCCCGGGACACGATAACTATGGCTACACCTTC
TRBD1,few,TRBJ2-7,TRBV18,CASSRTGFENEQYF,TGTGCCAGCTCACGGACAGGGTTTGAGAACGAGCAGTACTTC
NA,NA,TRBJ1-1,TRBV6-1,CASSELFRGGTEAFF,TGTGCCAGCAGTGAACTATTTAGGGGGGGCACTGAAGCTTTCTTT
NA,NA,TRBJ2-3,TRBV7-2,CASSAQGGADTQYF,TGTGCCAGCAGCGCACAGGGTGGAGCAGATACGCAGTATTTT
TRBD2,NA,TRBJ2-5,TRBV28,CASSLSPGLGQETQYF,TGTGCCAGCAGTTTATCCCCGGGACTAGGGCAAGAGACCCAGTACTTC
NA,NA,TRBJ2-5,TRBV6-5,CASSQGTVLQETQYF,TGTGCCAGCAGTCAGGGGACTGTCCTCCAAGAGACCCAGTACTTC
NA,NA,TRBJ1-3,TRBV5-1,CASSPAGDSGNTIYF,TGCGCCAGCAGCCCGGCAGGGGACTCTGGAAACACCATATATTTT
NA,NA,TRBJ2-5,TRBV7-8,CASSLTVQETQYF,TGTGCCAGCAGCCTCACGGTCCAAGAGACCCAGTACTTC
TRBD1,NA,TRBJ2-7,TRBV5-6,CASPRRTGFYEQYF,TGTGCCAGCCCCCGCAGGACAGGGTTCTACGAGCAGTACTTC
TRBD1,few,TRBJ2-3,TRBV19,CASSDPGQNPDTQYF,TGTGCCAGTAGTGATCCGGGACAGAACCCAGATACGCAGTATTTT